This section outlines one TCR beta chain sequence together with its context. Additional DNA sequences in this sample encode the identical CDR3. This specimen belongs to a study of blood T cell repertoires in COVID-19. V shed 0 bases, J shed 4 bases, and the junction held 0 bases outside the gene matches. In germline, CDR1 is SGHRS, CDR2 YFSETQ. This CDR3 is built from 14 residues. Only in-frame clones appear in the TCRdb table, and some are missing; sequencing was by immunoSEQ multiplex PCR. In the table there are some 120,000 clones, roughly nine tenths of which are singletons. The sample comprised peripheral blood. The chain couples TRBV5-1 to TRBJ2-1; 8 bases match TRBD1. This receptor was taken from a man aged 55 to 70 with COVID-19, enrolled during active disease. The CDR3 protein is CASSLGTGYNEQFF. CDR3 coding DNA: TGCGCCAGCAGCTTGGGGACAGGGTACAATGAGCAGTTCTTC.